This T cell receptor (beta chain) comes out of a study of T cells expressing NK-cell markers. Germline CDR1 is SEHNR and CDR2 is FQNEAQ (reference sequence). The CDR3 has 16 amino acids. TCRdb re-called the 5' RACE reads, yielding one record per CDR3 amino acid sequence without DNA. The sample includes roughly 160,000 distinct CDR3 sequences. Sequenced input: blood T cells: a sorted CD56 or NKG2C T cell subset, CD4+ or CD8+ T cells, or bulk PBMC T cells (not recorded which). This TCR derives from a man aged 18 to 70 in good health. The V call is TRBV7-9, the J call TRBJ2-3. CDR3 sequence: CASSSGPQVLTDTQYF.